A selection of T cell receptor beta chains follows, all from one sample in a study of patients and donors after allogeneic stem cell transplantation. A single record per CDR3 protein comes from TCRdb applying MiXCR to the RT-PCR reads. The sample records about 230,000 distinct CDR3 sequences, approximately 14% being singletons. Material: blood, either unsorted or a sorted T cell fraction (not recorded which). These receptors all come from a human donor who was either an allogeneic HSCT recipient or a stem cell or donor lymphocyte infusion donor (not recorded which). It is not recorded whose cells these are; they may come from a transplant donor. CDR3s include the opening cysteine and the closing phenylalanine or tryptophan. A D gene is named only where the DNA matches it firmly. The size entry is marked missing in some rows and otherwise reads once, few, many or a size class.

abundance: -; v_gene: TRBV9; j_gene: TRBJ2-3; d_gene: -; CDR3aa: CASRAGTARTDTQYF; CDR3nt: TGTGCCAGCAGAGCCGGGACGGCCCGCACAGATACGCAGTATTTT
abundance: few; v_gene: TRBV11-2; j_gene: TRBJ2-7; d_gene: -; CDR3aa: CASSLDPGAVEQYF; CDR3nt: TGTGCCAGCAGCTTAGATCCGGGGGCGGTCGAGCAGTACTTC
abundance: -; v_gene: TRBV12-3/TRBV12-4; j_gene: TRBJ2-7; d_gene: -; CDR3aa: CASSLGQLGEQYF; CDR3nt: TGTGCCAGCAGTTTAGGGCAGCTCGGGGAGCAGTACTTC
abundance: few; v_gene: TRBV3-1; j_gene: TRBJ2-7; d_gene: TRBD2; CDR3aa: CASSQNPAGGRYEQYF; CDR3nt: TGTGCCAGCAGCCAAAACCCAGCGGGGGGTAGGTACGAGCAGTACTTC
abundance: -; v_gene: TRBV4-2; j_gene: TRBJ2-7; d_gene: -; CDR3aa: CASSQERDTYYEQYF; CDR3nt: TGTGCCAGCAGCCAAGAAAGAGACACCTACTACGAGCAGTACTTC
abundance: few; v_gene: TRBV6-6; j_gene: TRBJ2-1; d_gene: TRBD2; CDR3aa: CASTTSPYTEQFF; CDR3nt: TGTGCCAGCACGACTAGCCCCTACACTGAGCAGTTCTTC
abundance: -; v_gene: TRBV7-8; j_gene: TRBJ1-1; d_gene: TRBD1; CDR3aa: CASSPRQGWGTEAFF; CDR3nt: TGTGCCAGCAGCCCTAGACAGGGTTGGGGCACTGAAGCTTTCTTT
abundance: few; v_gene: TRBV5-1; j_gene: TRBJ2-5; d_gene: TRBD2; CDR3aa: CASSLLAGVSETQYF; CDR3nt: TGCGCCAGCAGCTTACTAGCGGGGGTTTCGGAGACCCAGTACTTC
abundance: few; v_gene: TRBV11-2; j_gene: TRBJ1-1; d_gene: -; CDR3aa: CASSFDSFKAFF; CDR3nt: TGTGCCAGCAGCTTCGACAGTTTTAAAGCTTTCTTT
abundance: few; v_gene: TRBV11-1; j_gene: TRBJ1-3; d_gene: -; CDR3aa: CASSFGDTPTLIGNTIYF; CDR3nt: TGTGCCAGCAGCTTCGGGGACACCCCTACTCTTATCGGAAACACCATATATTTT
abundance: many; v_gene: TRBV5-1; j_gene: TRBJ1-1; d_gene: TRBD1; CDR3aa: CASSRDGTANTEAFF; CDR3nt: TGCGCCAGCAGCAGAGACGGGACAGCGAACACTGAAGCTTTCTTT
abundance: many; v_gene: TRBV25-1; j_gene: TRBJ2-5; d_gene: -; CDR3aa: CATSEGGVLPEKETQYF; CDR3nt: TGTGCCACGAGTGAGGGCGGGGTTTTGCCCGAAAAAGAGACCCAGTACTTC
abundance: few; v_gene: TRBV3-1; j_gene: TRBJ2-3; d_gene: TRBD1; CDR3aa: CASSPGTGYEVGDTQYF; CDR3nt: TGTGCCAGCAGCCCTGGGACAGGGTATGAAGTAGGAGATACGCAGTATTTT
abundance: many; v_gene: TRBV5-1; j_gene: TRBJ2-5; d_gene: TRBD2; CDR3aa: CASNAGTSGGETQYF; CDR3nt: TGCGCCAGCAACGCCGGGACTAGCGGGGGTGAGACCCAGTACTTC
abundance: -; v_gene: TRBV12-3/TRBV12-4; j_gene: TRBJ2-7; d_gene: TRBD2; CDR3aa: CASSRSGSVPHEQYF; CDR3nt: TGTGCCAGCAGCCGTAGCGGGTCCGTCCCCCACGAGCAGTACTTC
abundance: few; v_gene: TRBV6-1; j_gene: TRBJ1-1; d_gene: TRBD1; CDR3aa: CASRGGTGKTEAFF; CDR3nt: TGTGCCAGCAGAGGCGGGACAGGGAAAACTGAAGCTTTCTTT
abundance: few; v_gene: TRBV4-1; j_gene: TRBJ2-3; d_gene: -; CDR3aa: CASSQDGAVGIGRPLPDTQYF; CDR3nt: TGCGCCAGCAGCCAAGATGGGGCGGTTGGGATTGGCAGGCCCCTTCCAGATACGCAGTATTTT
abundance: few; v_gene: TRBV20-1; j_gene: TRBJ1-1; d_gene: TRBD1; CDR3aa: CSASPGTGMNTEAFF; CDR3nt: TGCAGTGCCAGTCCCGGGACAGGGATGAACACTGAAGCTTTCTTT
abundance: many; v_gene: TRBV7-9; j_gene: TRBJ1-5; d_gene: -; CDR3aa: CASSQGNNQPQHF; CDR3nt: TGTGCCAGCAGCCAGGGGAACAATCAGCCCCAGCATTTT